This T cell receptor beta chain is drawn from a study of shared clonotypes between healthy human individuals. Study results and limitations: Researchers sampled only blood; tissue repertoires likely differ. A handful of donors showed sharing of around 5% of naive CD4 clonotypes.

Genomic DNA (from each subset) was split evenly across several immunoSEQ plates. The data were produced by immunoSEQ multiplex PCR, yet TCRdb's version contains in-frame clones alone and is incomplete. The sample has 2.5 million or so clones; around nine tenths are singletons. The CDR3 is 14 amino acids. Trimming removed 7 bases from V and 4 bases from J; junction bases left unmatched: 10. From germline, CDR1 is SGHRS and CDR2 YFSETQ. Comment on this clone: Its antigen is unidentified.

The CD4+ fraction was divided into a CD45RA+ naive subset and a CD45RA-negative memory subset. The J gene is TRBJ2-7, the V gene TRBV5-1, with 8 bases that match TRBD1. The source material was naive CD4+ T cells sorted from blood. Documented subset: CD45RA+ positively selected. This receptor was taken from a man younger than 30 in good health. In DNA form, the CDR3 reads TGCGCCAGCGGAACCGGGACAGGATCTTACGAGCAGTACTTC. It translates to CASGTGTGSYEQYF.